This T cell receptor beta chain was recovered during a study of blood T cell repertoires in COVID-19 (TCRdb year 2020). Background for the entire study: Samples covering the acute and convalescent phases of COVID-19 were provided by collaborators in the United States, Italy and Spain. The samples were drawn from the first 160 participants of the ongoing ImmuneRACE study and from about 1,200 subjects provided by 6 global collaborators. Where available, HLA class I and class II types were taken from metadata supplied by the sample provider and were not determined by assay-based typing. The material from the prospective study consisted of cDNA or gDNA derived from T cells, B-cell-depleted T cells, or PBMCs. The dataset comprised deeply sampled blood TCRbeta repertoires from subjects exposed to, actively infected with, or recovered from COVID-19. Sample metadata almost always included a de-identified subject ID, COVID-19 status, age in years and sex. The repertoires were made available in a free public database intended to serve as a resource for research on the immune response to SARS-CoV-2.

The immunoSEQ Assay, a bias-controlled multiplex PCR, was used to amplify TCRbeta CDR3 regions from genomic DNA. The original pipeline was this. Nucleated cell counts per sample were estimated from amplification of reference gene primers within the assay. To quantify the absolute abundance of each unique TCRbeta CDR3 rearrangement, sequence reads were collapsed and filtered. For each sample, productive Simpson clonality was calculated as the square root of Simpson's diversity index over productive rearrangements. In its TCRdb copy, this immuneACCESS table keeps in-frame sequences only and misses some clones. Where compared with another copy, unresolved V genes explain less than half of these, and the others have no known cause. V and J calls and clone size follow that table, whereas D and trimming were derived from the DNA. Present in this sample are about 170,000 clones, approximately 84% of which were seen just once. The leading ten clones occupy 0.95% to 1.5% of the sample.

V gives up 7 bases and J gives up 4 bases, and the segment between their germline ends measures 14 bases. Reading from cysteine to phenylalanine, the CDR3 counts 14 amino acids. The only DNA kept is the CDR3, 42 bases in frame from the first base. For CDR1 and CDR2, the germline V gene lists MNHEY and SVGAGI. In the case of this clone: It lacks a known antigen. Base quality data are lacking; no much larger clone is found one base away.

Participants in the prospective study were aged 18 to 89 years, lived in about two dozen United States geographic areas, and enrolled through a virtual design. In the prospective study, participants were assigned to cohorts based on the clinical history participants reported in a screening survey and a study questionnaire. In the prospective study, mobile phlebotomists collected whole blood, serum and a nasopharyngeal or oropharyngeal swab from each participant. Over an approximately 2-month period, participants in the prospective study had the option of providing additional blood draws and questionnaires. Before DNA extraction, blood samples from the prospective study were shipped at room temperature or frozen. Paper-wide results and their limitations: Clinical and demographic metadata were provided uncurated, with the amount varying by source and participant.

This clonotype was obtained from a human donor with acute COVID-19. The donor label of this sample is uncertain. The sequenced sample was PBMCs or T cells enriched from blood (not recorded which). The chain employs TRBV6-5 and TRBJ1-3; there is no confident call for the D gene. In nucleotide form, the sequence is TGTGCCAGCACCGAAAATTGGGCCGGAAACACCATATATTTT. It specifies CASTENWAGNTIYF.